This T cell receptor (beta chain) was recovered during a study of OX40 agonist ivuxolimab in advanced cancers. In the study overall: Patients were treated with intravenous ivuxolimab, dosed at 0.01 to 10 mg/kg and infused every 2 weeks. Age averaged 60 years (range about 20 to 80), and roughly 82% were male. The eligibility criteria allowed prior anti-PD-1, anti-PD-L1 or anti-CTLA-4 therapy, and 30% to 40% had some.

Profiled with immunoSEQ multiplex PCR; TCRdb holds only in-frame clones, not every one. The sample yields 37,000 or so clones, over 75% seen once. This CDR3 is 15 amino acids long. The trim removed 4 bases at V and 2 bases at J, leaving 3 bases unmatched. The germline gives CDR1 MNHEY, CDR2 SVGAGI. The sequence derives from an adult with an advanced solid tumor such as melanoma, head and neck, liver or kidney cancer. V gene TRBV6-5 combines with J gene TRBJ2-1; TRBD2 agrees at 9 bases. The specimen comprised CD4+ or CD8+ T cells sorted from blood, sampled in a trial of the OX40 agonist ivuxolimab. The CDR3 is CASSFLAGPYNEQFF. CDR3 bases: TGTGCCAGCAGTTTTCTAGCGGGGCCCTACAATGAGCAGTTCTTC.